A single sample gave rise to the 2 T cell receptor beta chains below, sequenced in a study of preoperative IRX-2 immunotherapy in early breast cancer. Treatment meaning: preoperative locoregional IRX-2 cytokine immunotherapy. Measured with immunoSEQ multiplex PCR; TCRdb has only the in-frame clones, and not every one. The data show approximately 26,000 clones, roughly 74% seen once. Material: lymph node tissue, obtained before IRX-2 immunotherapy. The receptors stem from a human donor with breast cancer.

V and J are TRBV6-8 and TRBJ1-5; perhaps TRBD1 as D (5 bases). Germline lookup yields CDR1 MNHGY and CDR2 SAAAGT. V shed 4 bases and J shed 6 bases, with 13 bases lying between them. The CDR3 spans 14 residues. In nucleotides, the CDR3 is TGTGCCAGCAGTTCTACCTTGGGGCCTCAGCCCCAGCATTTT. The encoded protein is CASSSTLGPQPQHF.

The chain links TRBV11-3 to TRBJ1-4, with a possible D match to TRBD1 (6 bases). The CDR3 length is 16 residues. V lost 0 bases and J 4 bases, leaving 12 bases between the germline ends. The germline V gene encodes CDR1 SGHNT and CDR2 YENEEA. Here the CDR3 DNA reads TGTGCCAGCAGCTTAGAGGGGGGCAGGAATAATGAAAAACTGTTTTTT. Protein product: CASSLEGGRNNEKLFF.